This TCR beta chain was sequenced for a study of CD8+CD57+ T cells in acquired aplastic anemia (dated by TCRdb to the late 2010s). Notes on the research overall: A mean of approximately 3 ug of DNA, ranging from roughly 0.2 to 27.4 ug, was extracted from sorted CD4+ and CD8+ cells. A CD8+CD57+ expansion meant a frequency higher than the mean frequency seen in healthy subjects.

Genomic DNA served as template for TCR beta VDJ combination and CDR3 sequence profiling. TCR repertoire sequencing was run on an Illumina HiSeq 2000. Processing in the source paper ran as follows. Repertoires were assessed using TRBV/TRBJ rearrangement plots, CDR3 size and DJ length profiles, and Simpson's diversity index. The immunodominant clone was defined as the most abundant DNA sequence in deep sequencing data. CDR3 amino acid sequences were screened for sharing across subjects and were compared with published repertoires and the VDJdb database. The public reads were reprocessed in TCRdb via fastp at Q25 and MiXCR, keeping in-frame beta chains. CDR3 protein duplicates are merged, each entry listing the most common genes and DNA. The V and J calls, along with clone size, are taken from TCRdb and not from the paper's own processing. The sample includes 200,000 to 250,000 distinct CDR3 sequences, with roughly 53% observed a single time. The top ten clonotypes cover 15% to 20% of the sample.

Overall results and qualifications from the work: CD8+ Simpson's diversity did not differ significantly between patients and healthy controls (P=0.060). Around 31 CD8+ CDR3 sequences were shared between patients and controls but appeared highly expressed in patients and within their immunodominant clones.

V and J lose 2 bases and 1 base, and a span of 5 bases separates them. The germline V gene (reference sequence) gives CDR1 as LNHDA and CDR2 as SQIVND. The CDR3 spans 13 residues, from the cysteine through the phenylalanine. This entry keeps only the CDR3 DNA: 39 bases, framed from base 1. Expansion of CD8+CD57+ cells had been shown by flow cytometry in the patients chosen for sequencing. Severe acquired aplastic anemia was diagnosed in all patients according to International Study of Aplastic Anemia and Agranulocytosis and Camitta criteria. Patients had received no therapy at the time of blood sampling. In the study, sorted CD4+ and CD8+ blood T cells from patients with severe aplastic anemia and from healthy subjects underwent deep sequencing of TCR repertoires. In the USA, patient enrollment took place under clinicaltrials.gov protocols 00001620, 01623167, 00001397, 00071045, 00081523 and 00961064. Ficoll-Paque density gradient centrifugation was used to isolate peripheral blood mononuclear cells. Before DNA was extracted, CD4+ and CD8+ T cells were sorted using either FACS or magnetic beads.

This clonotype was counted many times. Its antigen is not yet known. No base-level quality is on record; no much larger clone is a single base apart. Sequenced input: sorted CD4+, CD8+, or CD8+CD57+ T cells (not recorded which) from PBMCs. The chain employs TRBV19 and TRBJ1-1, with no reliable assignment of the D segment. The clonotype originates from a human donor with aplastic anemia. At the DNA level, the sequence is TGTGCCAGTAGTATACAGAGGAACACTGAAGCTTTCTTT. The resulting protein is CASSIQRNTEAFF.